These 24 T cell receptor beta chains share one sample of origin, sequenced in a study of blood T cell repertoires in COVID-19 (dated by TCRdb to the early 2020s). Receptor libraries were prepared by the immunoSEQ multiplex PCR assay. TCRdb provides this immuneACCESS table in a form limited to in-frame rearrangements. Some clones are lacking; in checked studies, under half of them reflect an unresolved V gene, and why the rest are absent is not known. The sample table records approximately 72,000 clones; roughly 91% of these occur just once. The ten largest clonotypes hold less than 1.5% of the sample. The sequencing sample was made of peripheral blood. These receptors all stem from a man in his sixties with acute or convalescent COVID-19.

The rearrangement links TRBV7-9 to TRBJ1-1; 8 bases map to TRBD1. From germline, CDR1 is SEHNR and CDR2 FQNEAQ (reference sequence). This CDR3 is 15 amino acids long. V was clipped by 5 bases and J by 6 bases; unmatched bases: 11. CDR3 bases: TGTGCCAGCAGCATCCTCCAGGGGGCTATCTCTGAAGCTTTCTTT. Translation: CASSILQGAISEAFF.

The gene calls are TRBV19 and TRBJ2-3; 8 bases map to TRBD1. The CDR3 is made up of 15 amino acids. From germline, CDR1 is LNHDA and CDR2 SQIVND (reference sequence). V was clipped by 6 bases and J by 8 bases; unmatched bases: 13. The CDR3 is CASSDGQGSLTTQYF. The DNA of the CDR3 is TGTGCCAGTAGCGACGGACAGGGCTCCCTTACTACGCAGTATTTT.

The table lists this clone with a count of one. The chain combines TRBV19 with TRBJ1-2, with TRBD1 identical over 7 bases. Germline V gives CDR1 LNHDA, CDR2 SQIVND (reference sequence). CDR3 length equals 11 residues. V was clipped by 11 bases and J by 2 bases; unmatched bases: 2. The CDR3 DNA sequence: TGTGCCTCGACAGGGAACTATGGCTACACCTTC. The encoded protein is CASTGNYGYTF.

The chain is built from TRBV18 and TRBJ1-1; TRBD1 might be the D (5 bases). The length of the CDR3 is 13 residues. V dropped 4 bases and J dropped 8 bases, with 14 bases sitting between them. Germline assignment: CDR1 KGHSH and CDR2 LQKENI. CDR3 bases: TGTGCCAGCTCACTCGACAGTGCACTCGAAGCTTTCTTT. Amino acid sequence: CASSLDSALEAFF.

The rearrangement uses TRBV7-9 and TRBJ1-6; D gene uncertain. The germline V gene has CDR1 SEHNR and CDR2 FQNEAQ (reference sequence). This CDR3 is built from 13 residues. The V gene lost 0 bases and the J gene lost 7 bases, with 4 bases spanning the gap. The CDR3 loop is CASSLALNSPLHF. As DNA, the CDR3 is TGTGCCAGCAGCTTAGCCCTGAATTCACCCCTCCACTTT.

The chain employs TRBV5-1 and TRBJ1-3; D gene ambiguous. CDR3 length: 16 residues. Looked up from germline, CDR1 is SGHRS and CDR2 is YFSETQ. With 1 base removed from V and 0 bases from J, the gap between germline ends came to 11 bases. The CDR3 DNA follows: TGCGCCAGCAGCTTGAATGGGGAGGCCTCTGGAAACACCATATATTTT. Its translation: CASSLNGEASGNTIYF.

The CDR3: CASSERAYNEQFF. CDR3 bases: TGTGCCAGCAGCGAGCGGGCCTACAATGAGCAGTTCTTC. The chain employs TRBV7-9 and TRBJ2-1; a weak D match, TRBD2 (6 bases). The germline V and J ends were trimmed by 5 bases and 2 bases, with 7 bases remaining between them. The CDR3 loop spans 13 amino acids. Germline V lookup: CDR1 SEHNR, CDR2 FQNEAQ (reference sequence).

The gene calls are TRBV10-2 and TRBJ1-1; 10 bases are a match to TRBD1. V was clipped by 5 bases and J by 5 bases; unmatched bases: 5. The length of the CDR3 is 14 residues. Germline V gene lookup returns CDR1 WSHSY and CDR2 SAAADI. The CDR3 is CASSNGQGVTEAFF. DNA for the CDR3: TGCGCCAGCAGTAACGGACAGGGGGTGACTGAAGCTTTCTTT.

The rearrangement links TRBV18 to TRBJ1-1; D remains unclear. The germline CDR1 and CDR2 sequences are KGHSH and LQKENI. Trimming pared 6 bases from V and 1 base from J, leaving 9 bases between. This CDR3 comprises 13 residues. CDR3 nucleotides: TGTGCCAGCTCGACGGGAGCGAACACTGAAGCTTTCTTT. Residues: CASSTGANTEAFF.

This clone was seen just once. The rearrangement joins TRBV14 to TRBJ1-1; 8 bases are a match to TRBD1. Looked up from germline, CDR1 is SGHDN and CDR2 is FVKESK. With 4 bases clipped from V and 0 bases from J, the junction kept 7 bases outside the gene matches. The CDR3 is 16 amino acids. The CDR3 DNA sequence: TGTGCCAGCAGCCGAGGACAGGGCTACTTGAACACTGAAGCTTTCTTT. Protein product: CASSRGQGYLNTEAFF.

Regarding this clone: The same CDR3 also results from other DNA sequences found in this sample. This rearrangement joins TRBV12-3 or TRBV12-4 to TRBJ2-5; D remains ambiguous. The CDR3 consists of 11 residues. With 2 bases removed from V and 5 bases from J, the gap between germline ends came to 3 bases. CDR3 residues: CASSLQETQYF. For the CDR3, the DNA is TGTGCCAGCAGTTTACAGGAGACCCAGTACTTC.

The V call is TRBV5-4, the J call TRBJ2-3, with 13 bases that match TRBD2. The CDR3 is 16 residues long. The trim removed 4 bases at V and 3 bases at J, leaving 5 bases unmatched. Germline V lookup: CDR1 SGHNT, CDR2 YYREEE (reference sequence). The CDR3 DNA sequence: TGTGCCAGCAGCGCCCGACTAGCGGGGGGAACAGATACGCAGTATTTT. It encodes CASSARLAGGTDTQYF.

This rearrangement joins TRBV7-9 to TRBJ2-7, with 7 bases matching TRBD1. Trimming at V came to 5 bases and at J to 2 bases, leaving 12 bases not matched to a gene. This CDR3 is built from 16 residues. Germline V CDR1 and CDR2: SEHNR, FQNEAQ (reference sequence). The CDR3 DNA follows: TGTGCCAGCAGCCCTTTATCCGGGACAGCTCCCTACGAGCAGTACTTC. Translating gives CASSPLSGTAPYEQYF.

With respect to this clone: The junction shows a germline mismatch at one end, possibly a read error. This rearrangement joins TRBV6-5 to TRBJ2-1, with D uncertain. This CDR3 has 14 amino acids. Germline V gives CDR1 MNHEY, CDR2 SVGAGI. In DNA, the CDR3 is TGTGCCAGCAGTCCCTCGACTGCGTACATTGAGCAGTTCTTC. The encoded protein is CASSPSTAYIEQFF.

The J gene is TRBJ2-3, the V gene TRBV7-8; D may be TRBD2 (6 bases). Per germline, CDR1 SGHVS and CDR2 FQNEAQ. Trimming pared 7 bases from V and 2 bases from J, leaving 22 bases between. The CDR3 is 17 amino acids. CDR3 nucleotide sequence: TGTGCCAGCATACCGTCCGGGGGACCACTAATCACAGATACGCAGTATTTT. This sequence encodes CASIPSGGPLITDTQYF. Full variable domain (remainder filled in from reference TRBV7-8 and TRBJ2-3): GAGVSQSPRYKVAKRGQDVALRCDPISGHVSLFWYQQALGQGPEFLTYFQNEAQLDKSGLPSDRFFAERPEGSVSTLKIQRTQQEDSAVYLCASIPSGGPLITDTQYFGPGTRLTVL.

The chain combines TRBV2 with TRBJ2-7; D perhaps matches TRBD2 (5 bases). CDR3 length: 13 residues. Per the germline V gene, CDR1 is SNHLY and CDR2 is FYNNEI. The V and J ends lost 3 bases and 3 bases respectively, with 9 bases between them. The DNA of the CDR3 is TGTGCCAGCAGTGACTACAGCGGCTACGAGCAGTACTTC. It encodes CASSDYSGYEQYF.

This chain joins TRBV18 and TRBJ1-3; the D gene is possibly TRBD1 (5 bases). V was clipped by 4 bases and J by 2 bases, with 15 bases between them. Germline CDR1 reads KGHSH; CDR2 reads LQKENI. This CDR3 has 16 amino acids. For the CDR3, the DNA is TGTGCCAGCTCACAATCCGCAGGGTCTGCTGGAAACACCATATATTTT. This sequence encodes CASSQSAGSAGNTIYF.

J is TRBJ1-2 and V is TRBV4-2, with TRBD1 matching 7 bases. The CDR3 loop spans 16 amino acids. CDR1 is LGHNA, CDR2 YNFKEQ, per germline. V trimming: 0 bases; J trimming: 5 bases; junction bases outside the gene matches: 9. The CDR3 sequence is CASSQEADRRVYGYTF. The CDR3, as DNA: TGTGCCAGCAGCCAAGAGGCGGACAGGCGTGTATATGGCTACACCTTC.

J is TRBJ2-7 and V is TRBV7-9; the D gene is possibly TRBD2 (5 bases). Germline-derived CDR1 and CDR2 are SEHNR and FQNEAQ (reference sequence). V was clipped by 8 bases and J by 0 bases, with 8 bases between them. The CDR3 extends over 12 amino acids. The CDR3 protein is CASGRSSYEQYF. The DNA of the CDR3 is TGTGCCAGCGGGAGAAGCTCCTACGAGCAGTACTTC.

For the CDR3, the DNA is TGTGCCAGCTCACCGGACGACAGGGACCATGAGCAGTTCTTC. Its protein is CASSPDDRDHEQFF. The chain combines TRBV18 with TRBJ2-1; 7 bases are a match to TRBD1. The germline V gene has CDR1 KGHSH and CDR2 LQKENI. The CDR3 loop spans 14 amino acids. V lost 3 bases to trimming and J lost 8 bases; unmatched junction nucleotides: 7.

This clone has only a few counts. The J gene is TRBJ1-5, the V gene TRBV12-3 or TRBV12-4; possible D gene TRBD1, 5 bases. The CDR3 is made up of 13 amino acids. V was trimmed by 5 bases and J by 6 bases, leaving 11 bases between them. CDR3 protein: CASSPTVGQPQHF. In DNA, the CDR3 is TGTGCCAGCAGTCCGACAGTGGGTCAGCCCCAGCATTTT.

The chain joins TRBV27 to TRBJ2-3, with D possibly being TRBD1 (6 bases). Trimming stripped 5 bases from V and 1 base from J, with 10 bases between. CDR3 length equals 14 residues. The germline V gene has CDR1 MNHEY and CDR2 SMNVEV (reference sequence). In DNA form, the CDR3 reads TGTGCCAGCAGTCCAGGGGTGGGCACAGATACGCAGTATTTT. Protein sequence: CASSPGVGTDTQYF.

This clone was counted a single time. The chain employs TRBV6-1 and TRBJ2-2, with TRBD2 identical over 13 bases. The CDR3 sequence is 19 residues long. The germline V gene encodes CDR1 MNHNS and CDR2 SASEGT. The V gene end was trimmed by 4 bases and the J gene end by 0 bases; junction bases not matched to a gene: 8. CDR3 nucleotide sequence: TGTGCCAGCAGTGCCCGACTAGCGGGGGGCTTTACGAACACCGGGGAGCTGTTTTTT. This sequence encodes CASSARLAGGFTNTGELFF.

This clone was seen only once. Here the CDR3 reads CASSQEPGLGSKNIQYF. In nucleotides, the CDR3 is TGTGCCAGCAGCCAAGAACCGGGACTAGGGAGCAAAAACATTCAGTACTTC. The chain is built from TRBV4-2 and TRBJ2-4, with 8 bases matching TRBD2. This CDR3 comprises 17 residues. The V segment lost 0 bases and the J segment 3 bases; nucleotides outside the gene matches: 7. Germline V lookup: CDR1 LGHNA, CDR2 YNFKEQ.